The 21 T cell receptor beta chains given below trace back to one sample, sequenced in a study of glioma-infiltrating T cells after dendritic cell vaccination. Sample time point: after dendritic cell vaccination, including at tumor progression/relapse. TCRdb's table, derived via immunoSEQ multiplex PCR, lists solely in-frame clones and lacks some. The sample contains 98,000 or so clones, around 80% of which appear only once. Source: blood, taken after dendritic cell vaccination. The source is a human donor with glioblastoma.

The rearrangement uses TRBV4-1 and TRBJ2-6, with a possible D match to TRBD2 (5 bases). V shed 0 bases and J shed 0 bases, with 12 bases lying between them. The V gene's germline CDR1 is MGHRA and CDR2 YSYEKL. This CDR3 has 18 amino acids. The CDR3 here is CASSQEAQLASGANVLTF. The CDR3 DNA reads as TGCGCCAGCAGCCAAGAGGCCCAGCTAGCCTCTGGGGCCAACGTCCTGACTTTC.

V and J are TRBV7-6 and TRBJ2-2, with 11 bases fitting TRBD1. This CDR3 is built from 15 residues. The germline V gene encodes CDR1 SGHVS and CDR2 FNYEAQ. After removal of 5 bases from V and 4 bases from J, the junction contained 3 bases not matched to a gene. CDR3 bases: TGTGCCAGCAGCCGGGACAGGGGGTTCACCGGGGAGCTGTTTTTT. This translates into CASSRDRGFTGELFF.

The V gene is TRBV13, the J gene TRBJ2-7, with D perhaps matching TRBD1 (6 bases). CDR1 and CDR2 from the germline V gene are PRHDT and FYEKMQ (reference sequence). Trimming shortened V by 4 bases and J by 6 bases, and 16 bases separated the two germline ends. This CDR3 region has 14 residues. DNA for the CDR3: TGTGCCAGCAGCTACCGACAGGTCTTCATCGAGCAGTACTTC. Its translation is CASSYRQVFIEQYF.

V is TRBV6-1 and J is TRBJ1-1; D is possibly TRBD1 (6 bases). The ends were cut back, 4 bases at V and 6 bases at J, with 18 bases in the middle. The CDR3 has 15 residues. The V gene's germline CDR1 is MNHNS and CDR2 SASEGT. CDR3 nucleotides: TGTGCCAGCAGTGGGATGGGGCGGGCAGGGGCTGAAGCTTTCTTT. Translation: CASSGMGRAGAEAFF.

The chain is built from TRBV5-1 and TRBJ1-2, with 9 bases lining up with TRBD1. V lost 7 bases to trimming and J lost 8 bases; unmatched junction nucleotides: 15. CDR3 size: 15 residues. The germline CDR1 and CDR2 sequences are SGHRS and YFSETQ. Written as DNA, the CDR3 is TGCGCCAGCCGGTCCCTAACCGGGACAGGGCTGGGCTACACCTTC. Amino acid sequence: CASRSLTGTGLGYTF.

This chain joins TRBV30 and TRBJ2-5; weak D call: TRBD2 (5 bases). Per the germline V gene, CDR1 is GTSNPN and CDR2 is SVGIG (reference sequence). The germline V and J ends were trimmed by 0 bases and 0 bases, with 14 bases remaining between them. The CDR3 is 16 amino acids. The CDR3 coding sequence is TGTGCCTGGAGTGTGAGGGCACCATTGTACCAAGAGACCCAGTACTTC. Its translation: CAWSVRAPLYQETQYF.

CDR3 bases: TGTGCCAGCAGCCCGGGGTACAATGAGCAGTTCTTC. This translates into CASSPGYNEQFF. V and J are TRBV28 and TRBJ2-1, with D perhaps matching TRBD2 (5 bases). Germline CDR1 is MDHEN and CDR2 is SYDVKM. V was clipped by 6 bases and J by 4 bases, with 7 bases between them. The CDR3 contains 12 residues.

The count of this clone is one. The chain uses TRBV9 and TRBJ1-1, with no clear D. The CDR3 covers 13 residues. V was clipped by 3 bases and J by 0 bases, with 6 bases between them. Germline lookup yields CDR1 SGDLS and CDR2 YYNGEE. CDR3 in amino acids: CASSGHLNTEAFF. The CDR3 bases are TGTGCCAGCAGCGGACACCTGAACACTGAAGCTTTCTTT.

V is TRBV10-2 and J is TRBJ2-2; 8 bases fit TRBD2. CDR3 length: 15 amino acids. Germline V lookup: CDR1 WSHSY, CDR2 SAAADI. Here the CDR3 reads CATHGGGPYTGELFF. CDR3 coding DNA: TGCGCGACCCACGGGGGGGGCCCTTACACCGGGGAGCTGTTTTTT.

V usage is TRBV5-6 and J usage is TRBJ2-1; TRBD2 agrees at 14 bases. V dropped 2 bases and J dropped 2; count of bases not matched to a gene: 3. The CDR3 runs to 17 residues. Germline V gene sequence: CDR1 SGHDT, CDR2 YYEEEE. CDR3 region: CASSFPTSGGAYNEQFF. In DNA form, the CDR3 reads TGTGCCAGCAGCTTTCCGACTAGCGGGGGGGCCTACAATGAGCAGTTCTTC.

This clone appeared a few times. One end of the junction is discordant with germline, which a read error may explain. The V gene is TRBV10-3, the J gene TRBJ1-5, with D uncertain. Germline-derived CDR1 and CDR2 are ENHRY and SYGVKD. The CDR3 is 13 residues long. The CDR3 nucleotides read TGTGCCAGCAGTTACGGGGTTCTCGAGCCCCAGCATTTT. Encoded protein: CASSYGVLEPQHF.

The chain has TRBV27 and TRBJ2-1; TRBD1 is a possible D gene (5 bases). CDR1 and CDR2 (germline): MNHEY, SMNVEV (reference sequence). This CDR3 has 15 amino acids. V lost 7 bases and J 3 bases, leaving 16 bases between the germline ends. The CDR3, as DNA: TGTGCCAGCATGGGGTCAGGGTCCCACTACAATGAGCAGTTCTTC. The encoded protein is CASMGSGSHYNEQFF.

This clone appeared once. The chain joins TRBV5-8 to TRBJ1-1, with a weak D call TRBD1 (5 bases). Deletions cut 0 bases from V and 8 bases from J, with 11 bases between. Germline V CDR1 and CDR2: SGHTS, YDEGEE. The CDR3 extends over 13 amino acids. For the CDR3, the DNA is TGTGCCAGCAGCTTGGCCCTGGGGCGGGAAGCTTTCTTT. It yields the protein CASSLALGREAFF.

This clone was counted a single time. The chain carries TRBV5-6 and TRBJ2-3; unclear D gene. V dropped 0 bases and J dropped 2 bases, with 7 bases sitting between them. This CDR3 is 14 amino acids long. Germline CDR1 and CDR2: SGHDT and YYEEEE. In DNA form, the CDR3 reads TGTGCCAGCAGCTTGGCGACTGTCACAGATACGCAGTATTTT. It encodes CASSLATVTDTQYF.

The chain recombines TRBV7-2 with TRBJ2-2; 9 bases are a match to TRBD1. CDR3 length equals 17 residues. The ends lost 1 base at V and 6 bases at J; junction bases unmatched: 9. Looked up from germline, CDR1 is SGHTA and CDR2 is FQGNSA. The CDR3 DNA is TGTGCCAGCAGCTTAGGGTATTGGGGACAGGGTCCCGGGGAGCTGTTTTTT. This codes for CASSLGYWGQGPGELFF.

This chain connects TRBV5-1 to TRBJ2-6; the match to TRBD1 covers 10 bases. This CDR3 region has 18 residues. Looked up from germline, CDR1 is SGHRS and CDR2 is YFSETQ. The V segment lost 4 bases and the J segment 0 bases; nucleotides outside the gene matches: 7. Written as DNA, the CDR3 is TGCGCCAGCAGCCCCGGACAGGGGGTGGGCTCTGGGGCCAACGTCCTGACTTTC. The encoded protein is CASSPGQGVGSGANVLTF.

The V and J genes are TRBV7-9 and TRBJ2-7; tentatively, D is TRBD2 (5 bases). The CDR3 spans 13 residues. Trimming took 3 bases from V and 3 from J, leaving 9 bases between them. The germline CDR1 and CDR2 sequences are SEHNR and FQNEAQ (reference sequence). The CDR3: CASSFGGFYEQYF. DNA of the CDR3: TGTGCCAGCAGCTTCGGCGGGTTCTACGAGCAGTACTTC.

The chain uses TRBV6-5 and TRBJ2-7; TRBD1 aligns across 9 bases. Trimming cost V 4 bases and J 4 bases; bases outside gene matches: 8. The CDR3 is 15 amino acids. The germline gives CDR1 MNHEY, CDR2 SVGAGI. CDR3 DNA: TGTGCCAGCAGTTTAGACAGGGGGGTACAATACGAGCAGTACTTC. Protein product: CASSLDRGVQYEQYF.

The chain carries TRBV7-9 and TRBJ2-7; tentatively, D is TRBD1 (6 bases). Germline CDR1 and CDR2: SEHNR and FQNEAQ (reference sequence). This CDR3 has 11 residues. V lost 8 bases to trimming and J lost 1 base, with 6 bases between them. CDR3 residues: CASGTSYEQYF. DNA for the CDR3: TGTGCCAGCGGGACATCCTACGAGCAGTACTTC.

The chain is built from TRBV6-1 and TRBJ1-2; 8 bases are a match to TRBD1. The CDR3 is made up of 15 amino acids. V was pared by 0 bases and J by 8 bases, with 8 bases of the junction left unmatched. Germline V gene data show CDR1 as MNHNS and CDR2 as SASEGT. The CDR3 DNA is TGTGCCAGCAGTGAAGCAGGGACAGGCCGGGTAGGCTACACCTTC. Translating it yields CASSEAGTGRVGYTF.

The chain employs TRBV4-1 and TRBJ2-7; possible D gene TRBD1, 6 bases. Germline CDR1 reads MGHRA; CDR2 reads YSYEKL. The V gene lost 4 bases and the J gene lost 0 bases, with 19 bases spanning the gap. This CDR3 has 17 amino acids. The CDR3 region is CASSPIPGTSYSYEQYF. For the CDR3, the DNA is TGCGCCAGCAGCCCGATCCCCGGGACATCCTACTCCTACGAGCAGTACTTC.